One sample yielded the 12 T cell receptor beta chains listed below, sequenced in a study of T cell responses to AZD1222 COVID-19 vaccine. Assay used: immunoSEQ multiplex PCR; TCRdb lists only in-frame clones, some missing. Of about 140,000 clones detected, around 90% appear once; the ten largest clones hold roughly 4%. Sequencing was performed on peripheral blood, taken 28 days after the second AZD1222 dose. Receptors were obtained from an adult who received the AZD1222 COVID-19 vaccine.

This sequence joins TRBV5-8 and TRBJ1-2; unclear D gene. Trimming took 1 base from V and 1 from J, leaving 11 bases between them. The CDR3 loop spans 15 amino acids. Germline V lookup: CDR1 SGHTS, CDR2 YDEGEE. CDR3 sequence: CASSLLGNNNYGYTF. The DNA of the CDR3 is TGTGCCAGCAGCTTGTTAGGAAATAATAACTATGGCTACACCTTC.

This clone was counted once. The rearrangement links TRBV3-1 (or the pseudogene TRBV3-2) to TRBJ1-2; no clear D gene. This CDR3 spans 13 amino acids. V was trimmed by 5 bases and J by 4 bases, leaving 11 bases between them. Germline lookup yields CDR1 LGHDT and CDR2 YNNKEL (reference sequence). Here the CDR3 DNA reads TGTGCCAGCAGCGAAGTAGGTACCTATGGCTACACCTTC. This encodes CASSEVGTYGYTF.

This chain connects TRBV27 to TRBJ2-1, with TRBD2 as a possible D gene (6 bases). The length of the CDR3 is 15 residues. Germline CDR1 is MNHEY and CDR2 is SMNVEV (reference sequence). Trimming cost V 8 bases and J 5 bases, with 19 bases left between them. This chain's CDR3 is CASGSFWSGDNEQFF. The DNA for the CDR3 is TGTGCCAGCGGATCCTTTTGGTCGGGGGACAATGAGCAGTTCTTC.

The V call is TRBV28, the J call TRBJ1-6; the match to TRBD1 covers 8 bases. V lost 3 bases, J lost 7 bases, and 20 bases stayed unmatched. Germline-derived CDR1 and CDR2 are MDHEN and SYDVKM. The CDR3 is made up of 20 amino acids. In DNA, the CDR3 is TGTGCCAGCAGTTTGATGCCGGGACAGGCGACCTTAGTAGAAAATTCACCCCTCCACTTT. As protein: CASSLMPGQATLVENSPLHF.

J is TRBJ1-3 and V is TRBV7-8; a weak D match, TRBD1 (5 bases). V was pared by 1 base and J by 8 bases, with 12 bases between. Germline V lookup: CDR1 SGHVS, CDR2 FQNEAQ. CDR3 length: 14 residues. Here the CDR3 reads CASSLVMAGHTIYF. CDR3 bases: TGTGCCAGCAGCTTAGTGATGGCGGGGCACACCATATATTTT.

The rearrangement joins TRBV9 to TRBJ2-5, with TRBD1 matching over 8 bases. Germline-derived CDR1 and CDR2 are SGDLS and YYNGEE. The trim removed 4 bases at V and 2 bases at J, leaving 4 bases unmatched. The CDR3 is 14 residues long. For the CDR3, the DNA is TGTGCCAGCAGCCCCTGGGACAGGCAAGAGACCCAGTACTTC. Amino acids: CASSPWDRQETQYF. Full variable domain (remainder filled in from reference TRBV9 and TRBJ2-5): DSGVTQTPKHLITATGQRVTLRCSPRSGDLSVYWYQQSLDQGLQFLIQYYNGEERAKGNILERFSAQQFPDLHSELNLSSLELGDSALYFCASSPWDRQETQYFGPGTRLLVL.

The J gene is TRBJ2-1, the V gene TRBV11-2; D is uncertain. V was pared by 2 bases and J by 8 bases, with 16 bases between. CDR3 size: 15 residues. The germline CDR1 and CDR2 sequences are SGHAT and FQNNGV. CDR3: CASSLNSAPWDEQFF. Written as DNA, the CDR3 is TGTGCCAGCAGCTTAAATTCGGCCCCCTGGGATGAGCAGTTCTTC.

This chain links TRBV5-1 with TRBJ1-6; D uncertain. Trimming took off 2 bases at V and 0 bases at J, with 12 bases between the two ends. Germline loops: CDR1 SGHRS, CDR2 YFSETQ. This CDR3 comprises 17 residues. CDR3: CASSFGAVSSYNSPLHF. The DNA for the CDR3 is TGCGCCAGCAGCTTTGGTGCAGTCAGCTCCTATAATTCACCCCTCCACTTT. Looking up the rest from reference TRBV5-1 and TRBJ1-6 gives the full variable domain: KAGVTQTPRYLIKTRGQQVTLSCSPISGHRSVSWYQQTPGQGLQFLFEYFSETQRNKGNFPGRFSGRQFSNSRSEMNVSTLELGDSALYLCASSFGAVSSYNSPLHFGNGTRLTVT.

The chain combines TRBV9 with TRBJ1-1; D gene ambiguous. This CDR3 contains 14 residues. Trimming left V 0 bases short and J 5 bases short, with 11 bases between. Germline values: CDR1 SGDLS, CDR2 YYNGEE. CDR3 loop: CASSVASPGTEAFF. DNA of the CDR3: TGTGCCAGCAGCGTAGCATCTCCCGGAACTGAAGCTTTCTTT.

The gene calls are TRBV11-2 and TRBJ2-1; tentative D call: TRBD2 (5 bases). The germline V gene has CDR1 SGHAT and CDR2 FQNNGV. The CDR3 is made up of 14 amino acids. Trimming removed 0 bases from V and 8 bases from J, with 11 bases in between. CDR3 nucleotide sequence: TGTGCCAGCAGCTTAGATCTTTGGGAGTATGAGCAGTTCTTC. Protein: CASSLDLWEYEQFF.

CDR3 sequence reads: CASTPTAMNTEAFF. CDR3 nucleotide sequence: TGTGCCAGCACTCCAACAGCCATGAACACTGAAGCTTTCTTT. The rearrangement joins TRBV9 to TRBJ1-1; D remains ambiguous. V was shortened by 6 bases and J by 0 bases, with 12 bases between the two germline ends. The CDR3 is 14 amino acids. Germline V CDR1 and CDR2: SGDLS, YYNGEE.

The chain recombines TRBV20-1 with TRBJ2-1; 12 nucleotides match TRBD1. V shed 3 bases and J 6 bases; nucleotides not matched to a gene: 6. The CDR3 spans 15 residues. Germline V lookup: CDR1 DFQATT, CDR2 SNEGSKA (reference sequence). This CDR3 reads CSASGTGGSTNEQFF. The CDR3 nucleotides read TGCAGTGCTAGTGGGACAGGGGGCTCTACCAATGAGCAGTTCTTC.